Following are 24 T cell receptor beta chains from one sample sequenced in a study of CD8 T cells in ankylosing spondylitis (dated by TCRdb to 2017 to 2019). Library creation used 5' RACE. Instrument used: Illumina HiSeq 2500. TCRdb cleaned the public reads at Q25 with fastp, built clones with MiXCR and kept in-frame beta chains. Under each unique CDR3 protein, matching rows form one entry showing the most common genes and DNA. In this sample the table shows approximately 150,000 distinct CDR3 sequences, 15% to 20% of which occur a single time. 30% to 35% of the sample belongs to the ten largest clones. Their target antigens are unknown. Results the study describes overall, beyond this receptor: Blood from ankylosing spondylitis patients appeared to be characterized by a TCR beta motif composed of roughly eight highly homologous amino acid variants.

Sequenced material: blood, either unsorted or a sorted T cell fraction (not recorded which). The receptors shown here come from a male donor with ankylosing spondylitis.

The chain recombines TRBV7-9 with TRBJ2-7; D is undetermined. The CDR3 totals 11 residues. CDR1 and CDR2 from the germline V gene are SEHNR and FQNEAQ (reference sequence). V lost 5 bases, J lost 3 bases, and 5 bases lay in between. CDR3 sequence: CASSNDYEQYF. The CDR3, as DNA: TGTGCCAGCAGCAACGACTACGAGCAGTACTTC. The whole variable domain, filled in from reference TRBV7-9 and TRBJ2-7, reads DTGVSQNPRHKITKRGQNVTFRCDPISEHNRLYWYRQTLGQGPEFLTYFQNEAQLEKSRLLSDRFSAERPKGSFSTLEIQRTEQGDSAMYLCASSNDYEQYFGPGTRLTVT.

By its share, this clonotype is medium-sized. The chain carries TRBV12-3 or TRBV12-4 and TRBJ2-7; the D gene is possibly TRBD2 (5 bases). The V end was cut by 8 bases, the J end by 2 bases, with 13 bases between. The CDR3 sequence is 13 residues long. The CDR3 protein is CASWTPGAYEQYF. CDR3 in DNA: TGTGCCAGCTGGACTCCCGGGGCCTACGAGCAGTACTTC.

The J gene is TRBJ1-1, the V gene TRBV10-2; D ambiguous. V was cut by 1 base and J by 6 bases, with 12 bases left in between. CDR1 and CDR2 from the germline V gene are WSHSY and SAAADI. The CDR3 is 14 amino acids. The CDR3 here is CASSEYGPGPEAFF. The CDR3 DNA is TGCGCCAGCAGTGAGTATGGGCCCGGACCTGAAGCTTTCTTT.

The chain combines TRBV27 with TRBJ1-2; D remains unclear. This CDR3 region has 14 residues. V was pared by 1 base and J by 3 bases, with 9 bases between. Germline CDR1 and CDR2: MNHEY and SMNVEV (reference sequence). The CDR3 nucleotides read TGTGCCAGCAGTTTATTAGGGAGCGACTATGGCTACACCTTC. This sequence encodes CASSLLGSDYGYTF.

This clonotype came up a few times. The chain is built from TRBV24-1 and TRBJ2-2, with D possibly matching TRBD2 (6 bases). Trimming took 2 bases from V and 2 from J, leaving 8 bases between them. This CDR3 contains 15 residues. Germline lookup yields CDR1 KGHDR and CDR2 SFDVKD. The CDR3 DNA reads TGTGCCACCAGTGATTGGGGGACTAACACCGGGGAGCTGTTTTTT. The encoded protein is CATSDWGTNTGELFF.

The chain combines TRBV9 with TRBJ2-5; tentatively, D is TRBD1 (5 bases). The CDR3 runs 14 residues. Germline lookup yields CDR1 SGDLS and CDR2 YYNGEE. Trimming removed 0 bases from V and 0 bases from J, with 6 bases in between. CDR3 sequence: CASSVAGNQETQYF. The CDR3 DNA reads TGTGCCAGCAGCGTAGCAGGGAACCAAGAGACCCAGTACTTC.

The rearrangement links TRBV20-1 to TRBJ2-1; 9 bases map to TRBD1. Trimming took 5 bases from V and 5 from J; bases not matched to a gene: 7. The CDR3 contains 14 residues. CDR1 is DFQATT, CDR2 SNEGSKA, per germline (reference sequence). The CDR3 sequence: CSARTGELNNEQFF. The CDR3 DNA reads as TGCAGTGCTCGGACAGGGGAGCTAAACAATGAGCAGTTCTTC.

V is TRBV28 and J is TRBJ1-5; 10 bases agree with TRBD1. In germline, CDR1 is MDHEN, CDR2 SYDVKM. V trimming: 6 bases; J trimming: 1 base; junction bases outside the gene matches: 9. The CDR3 extends over 17 amino acids. The CDR3 reads CASRGQGVITSNQPQHF. CDR3 sequence (DNA): TGTGCCAGCAGAGGACAGGGGGTTATTACGAGCAATCAGCCCCAGCATTTT.

The chain joins TRBV3-1 to TRBJ2-7; D is unclear. Germline V lookup: CDR1 LGHDT, CDR2 YNNKEL (reference sequence). This CDR3 comprises 11 residues. The V gene lost 6 bases and the J gene lost 3 bases, with 6 bases spanning the gap. DNA of the CDR3: TGTGCCAGCAGTGACGACTACGAGCAGTACTTC. Translation gives CASSDDYEQYF.

This clonotype was picked up a small number of times. V gene TRBV20-1 combines with J gene TRBJ1-1; D is perhaps TRBD1 (6 bases). Germline loops: CDR1 DFQATT, CDR2 SNEGSKA (reference sequence). V was cut by 6 bases and J by 0 bases, with 11 bases left in between. This CDR3 is built from 13 residues. In DNA, the CDR3 is TGCAGTGCCCCGACAGGAATGAACACTGAAGCTTTCTTT. As protein: CSAPTGMNTEAFF.

CDR3 loop: CASSLVGNPPEAFF. CDR3 coding DNA: TGTGCCAGCAGCTTAGTTGGCAACCCTCCCGAAGCTTTCTTT. The V call is TRBV7-8, the J call TRBJ1-1, with D unclear. CDR1 SGHVS and CDR2 FQNEAQ come from the germline V gene. V lost 1 base to trimming and J lost 8 bases, with 14 bases between them. The CDR3 spans 14 residues.

This clonotype came up many times. This sequence joins TRBV28 and TRBJ2-1; TRBD2 agrees at 11 bases. Germline-derived CDR1 and CDR2 are MDHEN and SYDVKM. The CDR3 length is 14 residues. V lost 2 bases and J lost 7; bases outside the gene matches: 1. CDR3 region: CASSLRLAGNEQFF. The CDR3 DNA reads TGTGCCAGCAGTTTACGACTAGCGGGAAATGAGCAGTTCTTC. The entire variable domain, with the rest obtained from reference TRBV28 and TRBJ2-1, is as follows: DVKVTQSSRYLVKRTGEKVFLECVQDMDHENMFWYRQDPGLGLRLIYFSYDVKMKEKGDIPEGYSVSREKKERFSLILESASTNQTSMYLCASSLRLAGNEQFFGPGTRLTVL.

A few counts support this clonotype. The chain couples TRBV15 to TRBJ1-4, with D uncertain. V was trimmed by 2 bases and J by 2 bases, leaving 3 bases between them. The CDR3 is made up of 13 amino acids. CDR1 and CDR2 from the germline V gene are LNHNV and YYDKDF (reference sequence). Written as DNA, the CDR3 is TGTGCCACCAGCAGACTGACTAATGAAAAACTGTTTTTT. Protein sequence: CATSRLTNEKLFF. Filled out from reference TRBV15 and TRBJ1-4, the complete variable domain reads DAMVIQNPRYQVTQFGKPVTLSCSQTLNHNVMYWYQQKSSQAPKLLFHYYDKDFNNEADTPDNFQSRRPNTSFCFLDIRSPGLGDTAMYLCATSRLTNEKLFFGSGTQLSVL.

This clonotype has just a few counts. This sequence joins TRBV7-8 and TRBJ2-7; D gene uncertain. Germline CDR1 SGHVS, CDR2 FQNEAQ. This CDR3 is built from 13 residues. V lost 5 bases and J 5 bases, leaving 13 bases between the germline ends. CDR3 residues: CASSPPFSNEQYF. The CDR3 nucleotides are TGTGCCAGCAGCCCTCCTTTCAGCAACGAGCAGTACTTC.

This rearrangement joins TRBV7-9 to TRBJ2-7; D is tentatively TRBD1 or TRBD2 (5 bases each). The V and J ends lost 1 base and 4 bases respectively, with 8 bases between them. The length of the CDR3 is 13 residues. Germline values: CDR1 SEHNR, CDR2 FQNEAQ (reference sequence). The CDR3 sequence: CASSLGDAYEQYF. CDR3 coding DNA: TGTGCCAGCAGCTTAGGGGACGCTTACGAGCAGTACTTC.

This clonotype has just a few counts. This chain connects TRBV27 to TRBJ1-5; perhaps TRBD1 as D (5 bases). The CDR3 is 15 amino acids. Germline CDR1 is MNHEY and CDR2 is SMNVEV (reference sequence). V gave up 2 bases and J gave up 4 bases, with 12 bases separating them. CDR3 DNA: TGTGCCAGCAGTTTAACACGGGGCCAAAATCAGCCCCAGCATTTT. Translating gives CASSLTRGQNQPQHF.

This clonotype was seen many times. The V and J genes are TRBV12-3 or TRBV12-4 and TRBJ2-7, with D perhaps given as TRBD1 or TRBD2 (5 bases each). V gave up 4 bases and J gave up 3 bases, with 10 bases separating them. The CDR3 length is 13 residues. As DNA, the CDR3 is TGTGCCAGCAGTTCTGGGGGAAGCTACGAGCAGTACTTC. Encoded protein: CASSSGGSYEQYF.

The chain uses TRBV24-1 and TRBJ1-2; D gene ambiguous. Germline V gene data show CDR1 as KGHDR and CDR2 as SFDVKD. Trimming pared 0 bases from V and 6 bases from J, leaving 7 bases between. This CDR3 spans 13 amino acids. The CDR3 region is CATSDLNSDGYTF. The CDR3 bases are TGTGCCACCAGTGATTTGAACAGCGATGGCTACACCTTC.

The rearrangement joins TRBV9 to TRBJ2-3; 11 bases align to TRBD1. Per germline, CDR1 SGDLS and CDR2 YYNGEE. This CDR3 comprises 16 residues. The junction had 10 bases not matched to a gene; V was cut back by 7 bases and J by 3 bases. Here the CDR3 DNA reads TGTGCCAGCGGCGGGACAGGGGGATTTCGGACAGATACGCAGTATTTT. Its protein is CASGGTGGFRTDTQYF. Supplemented by reference TRBV9 and TRBJ2-3, the full variable domain reads DSGVTQTPKHLITATGQRVTLRCSPRSGDLSVYWYQQSLDQGLQFLIQYYNGEERAKGNILERFSAQQFPDLHSELNLSSLELGDSALYFCASGGTGGFRTDTQYFGPGTRLTVL.

This clonotype occurred many times. The chain couples TRBV28 to TRBJ2-1; 7 nucleotides match TRBD1. Germline trimming cut 3 bases from V and 4 bases from J; bases unmatched to any gene: 3. Germline V lookup: CDR1 MDHEN, CDR2 SYDVKM. The CDR3 covers 14 residues. CDR3 residues: CASSLGTAYNEQFF. Here the CDR3 DNA reads TGTGCCAGCAGTTTGGGGACAGCATACAATGAGCAGTTCTTC.

The chain employs TRBV7-9 and TRBJ1-1; D uncertain. The CDR3 length is 12 residues. V lost 2 bases to trimming and J lost 3 bases, with 4 bases between them. Germline V gives CDR1 SEHNR, CDR2 FQNEAQ (reference sequence). In DNA form, the CDR3 reads TGTGCCAGCAGCTTACCCGACACTGAAGCTTTCTTT. This translates into CASSLPDTEAFF.

The rearrangement joins TRBV4-3 to TRBJ2-2; weak D call: TRBD2 (7 bases). The CDR3 length is 16 residues. V was cut by 3 bases and J by 1 base, with 12 bases left in between. CDR1 is LGHNA, CDR2 YSLEER, per germline. CDR3 DNA sequence: TGCGCCAGCAGCCAGAAGGGGGGGCAGAACACCGGGGAGCTGTTTTTT. It translates to CASSQKGGQNTGELFF.

This clonotype was observed a few times. This chain uses TRBV5-4 with TRBJ2-2; perhaps TRBD2 as D (5 bases). Germline V gene lookup returns CDR1 SGHNT and CDR2 YYREEE (reference sequence). Trimming stripped 4 bases from V and 7 bases from J, with 14 bases between. The CDR3 is 14 residues long. CDR3 loop: CASSPASAGGELFF. CDR3 in DNA: TGTGCCAGCAGCCCCGCCAGCGCGGGCGGGGAGCTGTTTTTT.

The chain combines TRBV5-6 with TRBJ2-7, with D possibly matching TRBD2 (5 bases). V gave up 6 bases and J gave up 3 bases, with 10 bases separating them. The CDR3 runs to 12 residues. Looked up from germline, CDR1 is SGHDT and CDR2 is YYEEEE. The CDR3 reads CASKVGVYEQYF. The CDR3 region has the DNA TGTGCCAGCAAGGTCGGGGTCTACGAGCAGTACTTC.